This T cell receptor (beta chain) was sequenced for a study of identical twins. The junction had 13 bases not matched to a gene; V was cut back by 5 bases and J by 5 bases. Germline assignment: CDR1 SGHAT and CDR2 FQNNGV. CDR3 size: 16 residues. This clonotype has just a few counts. One entry per CDR3 protein results from TCRdb running MiXCR on the 5' RACE reads. The repertoire holds under 350,000 distinct CDR3 sequences, roughly 9.7% seen once, with around 7.1% in the top ten. This sample also appeared in a second study, on yellow fever vaccine responses in identical twins.

The chain employs TRBV11-2 and TRBJ1-1; TRBD1 matches 8 bases. Sequencing used CD8+ T cells sorted from blood. The origin of this receptor is a woman under 30 in good health. The CDR3 DNA is TGTGCCAGCAGCCCGAACCCTCAGGGGGCTCAAACTGAAGCTTTCTTT. Its protein is CASSPNPQGAQTEAFF.